This TCR beta chain derives from a study of blood T cells in healthy people across ages. General observations from the study: Higher diversity and more naive CD4+ cells were features of long-lived donors, compared to aged donors.

About this clonotype: The target antigen is unknown.

A second PCR of 7 to 11 cycles used a sample-barcoded 5' primer and a J-beta primer mix. All cDNA molecules were each tagged by a template-switch adaptor with 12 random nucleotides. TCRdb recomputed calls from the 5' RACE reads with MiXCR, one row per CDR3 protein. The sample has about 800,000 distinct CDR3 sequences, 20% to 25% seen once. Peripheral blood, around 9.4 milliliters per donor, was collected. Total RNA extracted from each sample amounted to at least 6 micrograms. In addition, the sample was reused for a study of T cells of mothers and their children.

The clonotype was recovered from a boy aged 5-17 years in good health. Input material: blood.

The CDR3: CASSLAGTGNTIYF. For the CDR3, the DNA is TGTGCCAGCAGCTTGGCAGGGACTGGAAACACCATATATTTT. The J gene is TRBJ1-3, the V gene TRBV7-9; possible D gene TRBD1, 5 bases. The germline CDR1 and CDR2 sequences are SEHNR and FQNEAQ (reference sequence). The CDR3 sequence is 14 residues long. Trimming stripped 3 bases from V and 2 bases from J, with 8 bases between.